This T cell receptor (beta chain) was recovered during a study of T cell changes during pregnancy in multiple sclerosis (dated by TCRdb to the late 2010s). Concerning the study at large: In women with multiple sclerosis, the researchers looked at how the T cell repertoire shifted as pregnancy progressed.

For this clone: What antigen it recognizes has not been identified. No per-base quality is available; no much larger clone lies one base away.

Library generation was performed with the immunoSEQ multiplex PCR assay. In its TCRdb copy, this immuneACCESS table keeps in-frame sequences only and misses some clones. Where compared with another copy, unresolved V genes explain less than half of these, and the others have no known cause. The sample data list 79,000 or so clones, and 88% of these were observed just once. The top ten clones comprise roughly 3.3% of the sample. Trimming takes 5 bases off V and 0 bases off J; junction bases not matched to a gene: 7. CDR1 WNHNN and CDR2 SYGVQD were looked up in the germline V gene (reference sequence). The CDR3 spans 17 residues, from the cysteine through the phenylalanine. Only the CDR3 DNA stays, 51 bases, in frame from base 1.

Rearrangement joined TRBV10-1 to TRBJ2-7; the junction holds 13 bases that match TRBD2. The sequenced sample was peripheral blood, obtained before pregnancy. This sequence was found in a female donor with multiple sclerosis, enrolled in a pregnancy study. At the DNA level, the sequence is TGCGCCAGCAGTCCCCGGACTAGCGGGGGTCTCTCCTACGAGCAGTACTTC. The resulting protein is CASSPRTSGGLSYEQYF.